This T cell receptor beta chain comes out of a study of identifying expanded T cells in peripheral blood. Collection occurred without any documented infections or immune events in donors. As to this clone: Antigen unknown.

Assay: immunoSEQ multiplex PCR; the TCRdb copy retains only in-frame clones and omits some. Among 81,000 or so clones listed, roughly 89% were seen once. Study-level points and caveats: Clone count variance between roughly 2-week samples rose with total template count. Technical replicates showed 0.9 to 1.5 changed clones; approximately two weeks 15 to 20; four weeks 19.

The origin of this receptor is a person aged 18 to 75 in good health. Material: blood.

The CDR3 reads CATSEGDMNYEQYF. The CDR3 DNA follows: TGTGCCACCAGCGAGGGGGACATGAACTACGAGCAGTACTTC. The J gene is TRBJ2-7, the V gene TRBV15; TRBD1 might be the D (6 bases). The CDR3 totals 14 residues. V dropped 5 bases and J dropped 3 bases, with 14 bases sitting between them. The germline CDR1 and CDR2 sequences are LNHNV and YYDKDF (reference sequence). The whole variable domain, remainder taken from reference TRBV15 and TRBJ2-7, is DAMVIQNPRYQVTQFGKPVTLSCSQTLNHNVMYWYQQKSSQAPKLLFHYYDKDFNNEADTPDNFQSRRPNTSFCFLDIRSPGLGDTAMYLCATSEGDMNYEQYFGPGTRLTVT.